This TCR beta chain is drawn from a study of a mutant IDH1 vaccine in newly diagnosed glioma (TCRdb year 2021). As for the study more broadly: Patients received eight vaccinations in weeks 1, 3, 5, 7, 11, 15, 19 and 23, corresponding to visits V03 through V10. Vaccination began 4-6 weeks after radiotherapy alone, or alongside temozolomide cycles in the chemotherapy-containing groups. Of the roughly 33 treated patients, about 60% were male and approximately 38% were female, and the mean age was about 40 years. Before enrollment, patients had received standard therapy of radiotherapy alone, temozolomide alone, or radiochemotherapy with temozolomide; most received the combination. Peripheral blood was drawn at six visits: V03 (baseline), V05, V07, V10, V12 and V13. Longitudinal TCRB deep sequencing was performed for about two dozen treated patients wherever samples were available for exploratory analyses.

To note about this clone: The antigen this receptor binds is unknown. No base-level quality is on record; no much larger clone is a single base apart.

V drops 4 bases and J drops 1 base, leaving 5 bases in between. The germline V gene (reference sequence) sets CDR1 to LNHDA and CDR2 to SQIVND. From its cysteine to its phenylalanine, the CDR3 spans 13 amino acids. Left in the record is the CDR3 DNA by itself, 39 bases read in frame from the first base. The sample's time point label is to be understood as: week 23, last vaccination. Every vaccine dose consisted of 300 ug of a 20-mer mutant IDH1 peptide in Montanide, administered subcutaneously together with topical imiquimod. All donors had newly diagnosed IDH1-mutant astrocytomas of WHO grade 3 or 4 that showed loss of nuclear ATRX. The samples were drawn from NOA16, a multicentre, single-arm, open-label phase I trial in Germany that tested a mutant IDH1 peptide vaccine in humans for the first time. Genomic DNA for TCRB sequencing was extracted from EDTA blood using the DNeasy Blood and Tissue Kit.

General findings and caveats noted by the study authors: Vaccine-induced immune responses across multiple MHC alleles were detected in 93.3% of patients. Availability determined which PBMC samples were chosen for TCRB deep sequencing. Pseudoprogression seemed to be unrelated to changes in the top peripheral T cell clonotypes found by TCRB sequencing. The authors noted that analyses of patient blood samples could not be reproduced because of sample limitations.

To prepare the library, the immunoSEQ multiplex PCR assay was applied. Following the manufacturer's protocol, the hsTCRB Kit was used to amplify rearranged TCR beta chain sequences. An Illumina MiSeq was used to sequence the TCRB libraries. From the authors' description of their analysis: The kit vendor's proprietary platform handled demultiplexing, trimming and gene mapping. Imported from immuneACCESS, the table was reduced by TCRdb to in-frame sequences with V and J called. These copies leave out some clones; in studies compared against another copy, an unresolved V gene accounts for under half, and the cause of the remainder is not known. V, J and clone size were drawn from that table, and D and trimming were deduced from the DNA. Here the sample has fewer than 45,000 clones; around 74% occur a single time. The top ten clonotypes cover approximately 5.3% of the sample.

The chain joins TRBV19 to TRBJ1-5; the D gene cannot be resolved reliably. The sequencing here drew on PBMCs, taken from a glioma patient whose treatment included an IDH1 peptide vaccine. The TCR originated in a man between 45 and 60 years old with glioma. The nucleotide sequence reads as follows: TGTGCCAGTAGTAGGGCCAGCAATCAGCCCCAGCATTTT. The encoded protein is CASSRASNQPQHF.